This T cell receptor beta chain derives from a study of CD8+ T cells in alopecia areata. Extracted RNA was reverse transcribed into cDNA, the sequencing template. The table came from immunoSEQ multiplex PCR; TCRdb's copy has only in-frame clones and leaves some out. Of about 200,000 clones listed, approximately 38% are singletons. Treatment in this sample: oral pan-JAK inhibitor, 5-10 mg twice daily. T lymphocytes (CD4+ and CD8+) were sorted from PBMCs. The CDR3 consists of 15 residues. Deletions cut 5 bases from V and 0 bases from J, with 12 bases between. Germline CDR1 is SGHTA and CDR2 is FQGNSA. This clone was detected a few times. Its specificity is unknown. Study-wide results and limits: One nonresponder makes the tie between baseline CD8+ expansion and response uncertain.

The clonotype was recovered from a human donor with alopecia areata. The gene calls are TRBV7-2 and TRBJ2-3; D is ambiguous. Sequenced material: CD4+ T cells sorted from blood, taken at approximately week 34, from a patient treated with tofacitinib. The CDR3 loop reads CASSPHGSSTDTQYF. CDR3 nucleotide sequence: TGTGCCAGCAGCCCACACGGGTCTAGCACAGATACGCAGTATTTT.